The sequence of this T cell receptor beta chain was determined in a study of T-cell reconstitution after alpha-beta-depleted transplantation in children. About this clonotype: Antigen unknown.

Study-level points and caveats: Reports say that about two months after transplant, the alpha-beta T cells came out of several hundred graft clones that had expanded. T-cell counts and diversity were attributed mostly to newly produced T cells one year after transplant.

It was with unique molecular identifiers that the TCRbeta library was prepared. MiXCR, applied by TCRdb to the PCR reads, yields one record per CDR3 protein. Seen here are about 1,000,000 distinct CDR3 sequences, about 31% observed once, and the top ten hold 28%. Sequencing was performed on PBMCs, mostly from graft donor cells, taken 360 days after TCRalphabeta/CD19-depleted stem cell transplant. The clonotype was recovered from a boy under two years old who had a stem cell transplant for SCID, so the T cells may come from the graft donor.

The CDR3 sequence: CASSLTGRGVSNQPQHF. Written as DNA, the CDR3 is TGTGCCAGCAGTTTAACAGGGCGAGGAGTAAGCAATCAGCCCCAGCATTTT. The chain has TRBV28 and TRBJ1-5, with D perhaps matching TRBD1 (6 bases). Trimming removed 2 bases at V and 1 base at J, with 15 bases between. CDR1 is MDHEN, CDR2 SYDVKM, per germline. CDR3 length: 17 residues. The complete variable domain, with remaining parts taken from reference TRBV28 and TRBJ1-5, reads DVKVTQSSRYLVKRTGEKVFLECVQDMDHENMFWYRQDPGLGLRLIYFSYDVKMKEKGDIPEGYSVSREKKERFSLILESASTNQTSMYLCASSLTGRGVSNQPQHFGDGTRLSIL.